These 22 T cell receptor beta chains were all obtained from the same sample, sequenced in a study of vaccination effects on CD4 cells after COVID-19. Produced via immunoSEQ multiplex PCR; TCRdb's table is partial and in-frame only. Of 70,000 or so clones in the sample, 77% are singletons; the top ten hold approximately 2%. The authors isolated CD4+ T cells after more than eight days of culture. No antigens are known for them. This material consisted of CD4+ T cells from PBMCs cultured without peptide, taken before COVID-19 vaccination. These receptors originate from a human donor who received a COVID-19 vaccine.

The chain joins TRBV2 to TRBJ1-5; D unresolved. Trimming took off 5 bases at V and 1 base at J, with 6 bases between the two ends. The CDR3 runs 13 residues. Looked up from germline, CDR1 is SNHLY and CDR2 is FYNNEI. CDR3 DNA sequence: TGTGCCAGCAGTCCGGACAGCAATCAGCCCCAGCATTTT. It is translated as CASSPDSNQPQHF.

The chain combines TRBV5-6 with TRBJ1-4; no definite D call. V dropped 2 bases and J dropped 5 bases, with 7 bases sitting between them. The CDR3 is 13 amino acids. Germline CDR1 reads SGHDT; CDR2 reads YYEEEE. The DNA for the CDR3 is TGTGCCAGCAGCTTTATACAGAATGAAAAACTGTTTTTT. Protein product: CASSFIQNEKLFF.

The chain is built from TRBV6-5 and TRBJ1-1; weak D call: TRBD1 (5 bases). The CDR3 sequence is 13 residues long. The germline CDR1 and CDR2 sequences are MNHEY and SVGAGI. The ends were cut back, 8 bases at V and 0 bases at J, with 10 bases in the middle. CDR3 region: CASRREMNTEAFF. The CDR3 DNA reads as TGTGCCAGCCGCAGGGAAATGAACACTGAAGCTTTCTTT.

The rearrangement joins TRBV20-1 to TRBJ1-2, with D possibly matching TRBD1 (6 bases). Trimming left V 3 bases short and J 7 bases short, with 12 bases between. Germline V lookup: CDR1 DFQATT, CDR2 SNEGSKA (reference sequence). The CDR3 contains 12 residues. The CDR3 reads CSASLQGGGYTF. Here the CDR3 DNA reads TGCAGTGCTAGTCTACAGGGTGGTGGCTACACCTTC.

The V call is TRBV5-1, the J call TRBJ1-5; 7 bases are a match to TRBD1. The ends lost 4 bases at V and 4 bases at J; junction bases unmatched: 5. Germline V gene lookup returns CDR1 SGHRS and CDR2 YFSETQ. The CDR3 covers 14 residues. CDR3 sequence: CASSRDSSNQPQHF. CDR3 DNA: TGCGCCAGCAGCCGGGACAGCAGTAATCAGCCCCAGCATTTT.

CDR3 in DNA: TGTGCCAGCAGACGTAGTATCTCGGCCCAGCATTTT. Its protein is CASRRSISAQHF. The gene calls are TRBV12-3 or TRBV12-4 and TRBJ1-5; D uncertain. V was shortened by 6 bases and J by 11 bases, with 14 bases between the two germline ends. The CDR3 contains 12 residues.

The rearrangement links TRBV19 to TRBJ1-2, with 7 bases fitting TRBD1. With V trimmed by 5 bases and J by 4 bases, 4 bases remained unmatched. The CDR3 is 13 amino acids. Looked up from germline, CDR1 is LNHDA and CDR2 is SQIVND (reference sequence). CDR3: CASSPQGFYGYTF. The CDR3 DNA follows: TGTGCCAGTAGTCCACAGGGGTTCTATGGCTACACCTTC.

The chain recombines TRBV6-5 with TRBJ1-5; unclear D gene. Germline V lookup: CDR1 MNHEY, CDR2 SVGAGI. Trimming stripped 6 bases from V and 11 bases from J, with 14 bases between. The CDR3 has 12 amino acids. The CDR3 reads CASRGDFLAQHF. CDR3 coding DNA: TGTGCCAGCAGGGGAGACTTTTTAGCCCAGCATTTT.

This chain uses TRBV7-9 with TRBJ2-3, with 9 bases aligning to TRBD2. The CDR3 has 14 amino acids. The germline CDR1 and CDR2 sequences are SEHNR and FQNEAQ (reference sequence). With V trimmed by 5 bases and J by 5 bases, 5 bases remained unmatched. The CDR3 region has the DNA TGTGCCAGCAGCCCCCCAGCGGGGGGAGATACGCAGTATTTT. Amino acid sequence: CASSPPAGGDTQYF.

The chain is built from TRBV5-1 and TRBJ2-1, with D hard to call. The CDR3 consists of 15 residues. From germline, CDR1 is SGHRS and CDR2 YFSETQ. V lost 4 bases and J lost 5, with 16 bases in between. The CDR3 loop reads CASSPVAGLNNEQFF. As DNA, the CDR3 is TGCGCCAGCAGCCCCGTAGCAGGCTTGAACAATGAGCAGTTCTTC.

This chain uses TRBV29-1 with TRBJ2-5; D might be TRBD2 (5 bases). The CDR3 contains 13 residues. Trimming took off 3 bases at V and 5 bases at J, with 13 bases between the two ends. The germline V gene encodes CDR1 SQVTM and CDR2 ANQGSEA. CDR3 DNA: TGCAGCGTTGATCAATGGGGAGAGGAGACCCAGTACTTC. This gives the protein CSVDQWGEETQYF. Drawing the rest from reference TRBV29-1 and TRBJ2-5, the complete variable domain is SAVISQKPSRDICQRGTSLTIQCQVDSQVTMMFWYRQQPGQSLTLIATANQGSEATYESGFVIDKFPISRPNLTFSTLTVSNMSPEDSSIYLCSVDQWGEETQYFGPGTRLLVL.

The CDR3 sequence: CASSLSGTDTQYF. CDR3 bases: TGTGCCAGCTCACTTTCTGGGACAGATACGCAGTATTTT. The V gene is TRBV18, the J gene TRBJ2-3, with D unresolved. Germline values: CDR1 KGHSH, CDR2 LQKENI. V dropped 4 bases and J dropped 3 bases, with 8 bases sitting between them. The CDR3 contains 13 residues.

V is TRBV29-1 and J is TRBJ2-3; D gene uncertain. The V gene's germline CDR1 is SQVTM and CDR2 ANQGSEA. The CDR3 totals 13 residues. With 4 bases removed from V and 3 bases from J, the gap between germline ends came to 11 bases. The CDR3 DNA reads as TGCAGCGTTGTACTGGGCATGACAGATACGCAGTATTTT. Amino acids: CSVVLGMTDTQYF.

This clone has a handful of counts. The CDR3, as DNA: TGTGCCAGCAGCTTAGAGCGGGCCCCCTACAATGAGCAGTTCTTC. It specifies CASSLERAPYNEQFF. The chain employs TRBV7-2 and TRBJ2-1; tentative D call: TRBD2 (6 bases). Germline V gene sequence: CDR1 SGHTA, CDR2 FQGNSA. V lost 1 base to trimming and J lost 2 bases, with 9 bases between them. The CDR3 has 15 residues.

The chain carries TRBV28 and TRBJ1-5, with no clear D. Germline assignment: CDR1 MDHEN and CDR2 SYDVKM. The V end was cut by 8 bases, the J end by 4 bases, with 12 bases between. The CDR3 covers 13 residues. Here the CDR3 reads CASGTERNQPQHF. The CDR3 DNA sequence: TGTGCCAGCGGCACGGAAAGGAATCAGCCCCAGCATTTT.

The rearrangement uses TRBV3-1 (or the pseudogene TRBV3-2) and TRBJ2-3; perhaps TRBD1 as D (5 bases). This CDR3 has 12 amino acids. Per the germline V gene, CDR1 is LGHDT and CDR2 is YNNKEL (reference sequence). V lost 1 base, J lost 8 bases, and 7 bases lay in between. The CDR3 region has the DNA TGTGCCAGCAGCCAAGTAAGGGGTACGCAGTATTTT. Its translation is CASSQVRGTQYF.

The chain uses TRBV18 and TRBJ2-1; a weak D match, TRBD1 (5 bases). This CDR3 contains 14 residues. Germline V gene sequence: CDR1 KGHSH, CDR2 LQKENI. Trimming stripped 3 bases from V and 8 bases from J, with 14 bases between. As DNA, the CDR3 is TGTGCCAGCTCACCCCCCAGGGTTCAGGATGAGCAGTTCTTC. Amino acid sequence: CASSPPRVQDEQFF.

The chain joins TRBV11-2 to TRBJ1-6, with a tentative D call TRBD1 (6 bases). CDR1 and CDR2 (germline): SGHAT, FQNNGV. Trimming stripped 2 bases from V and 5 bases from J, with 10 bases between. The CDR3 is made up of 15 amino acids. CDR3 region: CASSLPPGDNSPLHF. The CDR3 DNA is TGTGCCAGCAGCTTACCTCCAGGGGATAATTCACCCCTCCACTTT.

The chain recombines TRBV7-3 with TRBJ2-1; 9 bases map to TRBD1. Unmatched junction bases numbered 5, after V lost 1 base and J lost 10 bases. The CDR3 is 14 amino acids. Germline V gene data show CDR1 as SGHTA and CDR2 as FQGTGA. The CDR3 sequence: CASSLKQTGGEQFF. CDR3 nucleotides: TGTGCCAGCAGCTTAAAGCAAACAGGGGGCGAGCAGTTCTTC.

The V call is TRBV11-1, the J call TRBJ2-2; 11 bases are shared with TRBD1. The CDR3 runs 15 residues. Germline V lookup: CDR1 SGHAT, CDR2 FQDESV (reference sequence). V shed 5 bases, J shed 4 bases, and the junction held 3 bases outside the gene matches. In nucleotides, the CDR3 is TGTGCCAGCAGCCGGGACAGGGGGGGCACCGGGGAGCTGTTTTTT. As protein: CASSRDRGGTGELFF. Full variable domain (outside the CDR3, taken from reference TRBV11-1 and TRBJ2-2): EAEVAQSPRYKITEKSQAVAFWCDPISGHATLYWYRQILGQGPELLVQFQDESVVDDSQLPKDRFSAERLKGVDSTLKIQPAELGDSAMYLCASSRDRGGTGELFFGEGSRLTVL.

The rearrangement joins TRBV11-3 to TRBJ2-3; D may correspond to TRBD1 or TRBD2 (6 bases each). The V and J ends lost 4 bases and 1 base respectively, with 12 bases between them. Germline assignment: CDR1 SGHNT and CDR2 YENEEA. This CDR3 comprises 15 residues. Here the CDR3 DNA reads TGTGCCAGCAGCTCTCCGGGGGCCGGCACAGATACGCAGTATTTT. The encoded protein is CASSSPGAGTDTQYF.

The genes are TRBV6-5 and TRBJ2-3; 8 bases are a match to TRBD1. Losses at the gene ends were 6 bases for V and 5 bases for J; bases not matched to a gene: 7. CDR1 and CDR2 (germline): MNHEY, SVGAGI. The length of the CDR3 is 14 residues. The CDR3 DNA sequence: TGTGCCAGCAGAAGGACAGGGACAGGAGATACGCAGTATTTT. This sequence encodes CASRRTGTGDTQYF.